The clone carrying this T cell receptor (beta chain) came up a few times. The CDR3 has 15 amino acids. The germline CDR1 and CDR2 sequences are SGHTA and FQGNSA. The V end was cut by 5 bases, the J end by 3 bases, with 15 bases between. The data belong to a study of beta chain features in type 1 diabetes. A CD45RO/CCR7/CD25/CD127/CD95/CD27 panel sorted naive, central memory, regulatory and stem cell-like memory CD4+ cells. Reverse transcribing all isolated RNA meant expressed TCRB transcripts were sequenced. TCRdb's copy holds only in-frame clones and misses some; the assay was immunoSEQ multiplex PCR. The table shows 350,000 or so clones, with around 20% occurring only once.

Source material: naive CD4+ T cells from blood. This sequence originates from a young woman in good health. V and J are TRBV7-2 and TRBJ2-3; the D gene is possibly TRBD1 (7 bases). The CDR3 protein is CASSLRGDPTDTQYF. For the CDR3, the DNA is TGTGCCAGCAGCCTCAGGGGGGATCCTACAGATACGCAGTATTTT.